A few counts support the clone carrying this T cell receptor (beta chain). The antigen remains unidentified. The record originates from a study of beta chain features in type 1 diabetes. General study results and limits: Type 1 diabetes patients showed a moderate but significant shortening of TCRB CDR3s in all four CD4+ subsets. In the patient group, naive, central memory and Treg TCRB repertoires seemed more alike than in the healthy donor group.

This CDR3 region has 17 residues. The germline V gene encodes CDR1 KGHSH and CDR2 LQKENI. J gave up 7 bases and V 3 bases, and 15 bases lay outside the gene matches. Expressed TCRB transcripts were sequenced because the isolated RNA had all been reverse transcribed beforehand. TCRdb's table, derived via immunoSEQ multiplex PCR, lists solely in-frame clones and lacks some. Altogether about 360,000 clones are present, 10% to 15% being singletons, with the ten largest covering under 0.02%. A CD45RO/CCR7/CD25/CD127/CD95/CD27 panel sorted naive, central memory, regulatory and stem cell-like memory CD4+ cells.

This TCR was sampled from a man between 18 and 35 years old in good health. V gene TRBV18 combines with J gene TRBJ1-5, with 7 bases identical to TRBD1. Sequenced sample: naive CD4+ T cells from blood. CDR3 DNA sequence: TGTGCCAGCTCACCTCAAAACCGGACAGGTCCAGGGCAGCCCCAGCATTTT. This sequence encodes CASSPQNRTGPGQPQHF.